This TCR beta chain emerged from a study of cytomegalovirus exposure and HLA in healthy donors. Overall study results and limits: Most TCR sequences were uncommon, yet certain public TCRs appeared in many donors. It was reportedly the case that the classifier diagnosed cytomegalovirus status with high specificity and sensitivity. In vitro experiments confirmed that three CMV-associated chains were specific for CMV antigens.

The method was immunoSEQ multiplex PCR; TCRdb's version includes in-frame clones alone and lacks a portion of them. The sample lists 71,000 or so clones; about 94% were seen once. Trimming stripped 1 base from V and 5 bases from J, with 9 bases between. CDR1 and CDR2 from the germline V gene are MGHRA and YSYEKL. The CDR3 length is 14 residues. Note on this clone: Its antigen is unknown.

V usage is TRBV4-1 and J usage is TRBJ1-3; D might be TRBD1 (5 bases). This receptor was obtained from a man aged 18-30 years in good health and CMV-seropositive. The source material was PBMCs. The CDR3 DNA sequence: TGCGCCAGCAGCCAAGTCGACAGCCGAAACACCATATATTTT. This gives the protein CASSQVDSRNTIYF.